One and the same sample provided the 17 T cell receptor beta chains below, sequenced in a study of blood T cell repertoires in COVID-19. TCRdb's table, derived via immunoSEQ multiplex PCR, lists solely in-frame clones and lacks some. This sample has under 300,000 clones, with around nine tenths found just once. The sample was peripheral blood. The receptors stem from a woman in her 70s with COVID-19, enrolled during active disease.

This clone was detected a few times. The CDR3 coding sequence is TGTGCCAGCTCAGTAGACAGGAGGAACACTGAAGCTTTCTTT. Protein sequence: CASSVDRRNTEAFF. The genes are TRBV18 and TRBJ1-1, with D possibly matching TRBD1 (6 bases). The CDR3 contains 14 residues. The V gene lost 5 bases and the J gene lost 1 base, with 11 bases spanning the gap. Per the germline V gene, CDR1 is KGHSH and CDR2 is LQKENI. The whole variable domain, filled in from reference TRBV18 and TRBJ1-1, reads NAGVMQNPRHLVRRRGQEARLRCSPMKGHSHVYWYRQLPEEGLKFMVYLQKENIIDESGMPKERFSAEFPKEGPSILRIQQVVRGDSAAYFCASSVDRRNTEAFFGQGTRLTVV.

The gene calls are TRBV9 and TRBJ2-3; 14 bases map to TRBD2. The CDR3 totals 19 residues. V was pared by 4 bases and J by 0 bases, with 10 bases of the junction left unmatched. CDR1 is SGDLS, CDR2 YYNGEE, per germline. The CDR3 region is CASSLRTSGGLLSTDTQYF. The CDR3 DNA reads as TGTGCCAGCAGCCTTAGGACTAGCGGGGGGCTCCTTAGCACAGATACGCAGTATTTT.

The chain joins TRBV27 to TRBJ2-2, with D possibly TRBD2 on 6 matching bases. CDR1 and CDR2 (germline): MNHEY, SMNVEV (reference sequence). The CDR3 covers 14 residues. Trimming shortened V by 6 bases and J by 4 bases, and 12 bases separated the two germline ends. The CDR3 coding sequence is TGTGCCAGCAGGAGGAGGGACCGCACCGGGGAGCTGTTTTTT. Amino acids: CASRRRDRTGELFF.

Here the CDR3 DNA reads TGCGCCAGCAGCTTACTAGACAGGACCCAAGTCCCCTACGAGCAGTACTTC. Its translation: CASSLLDRTQVPYEQYF. This chain uses TRBV5-1 with TRBJ2-7, with a tentative D call TRBD1 (6 bases). With 2 bases removed from V and 2 bases from J, the gap between germline ends came to 20 bases. The V gene's germline CDR1 is SGHRS and CDR2 YFSETQ. CDR3 length equals 17 residues.

This clone was observed a handful of times. J is TRBJ2-7 and V is TRBV24-1; D is perhaps TRBD2 (6 bases). V was trimmed by 1 base and J by 1 base, leaving 13 bases between them. The CDR3 loop spans 16 amino acids. The germline CDR1 and CDR2 sequences are KGHDR and SFDVKD. CDR3 sequence: CATSDFGGEHSYEQYF. CDR3 DNA: TGTGCCACCAGTGATTTCGGGGGTGAACATTCCTACGAGCAGTACTTC.

The chain carries TRBV5-1 and TRBJ1-1; D remains unclear. CDR3 size: 14 residues. Germline CDR1 SGHRS, CDR2 YFSETQ. The V and J ends lost 0 bases and 4 bases respectively, with 10 bases between them. The CDR3 coding sequence is TGCGCCAGCAGCTTGGGAGGGTCGAGCACTGAAGCTTTCTTT. The encoded protein is CASSLGGSSTEAFF.

This chain links TRBV28 with TRBJ2-1, with a tentative D call TRBD1 (7 bases). The CDR3 runs to 18 residues. The V gene lost 3 bases and the J gene lost 6 bases, with 24 bases spanning the gap. Germline CDR1 is MDHEN and CDR2 is SYDVKM. In nucleotides, the CDR3 is TGTGCCAGCAGTTTCGATCTGCAGGGGGGCTGGACCCCCAATGAGCAGTTCTTC. Protein product: CASSFDLQGGWTPNEQFF. The full variable domain, its missing parts supplied by reference TRBV28 and TRBJ2-1, is DVKVTQSSRYLVKRTGEKVFLECVQDMDHENMFWYRQDPGLGLRLIYFSYDVKMKEKGDIPEGYSVSREKKERFSLILESASTNQTSMYLCASSFDLQGGWTPNEQFFGPGTRLTVL.

A single count supports this clone. The chain couples TRBV23-1 to TRBJ2-2; perhaps TRBD2 as D (6 bases). TRBV23-1 is marked as an open reading frame, function uncertain. Trimming took 2 bases from V and 8 from J, leaving 21 bases between them. This CDR3 comprises 17 residues. The CDR3 coding sequence is TGCGCCAGCAGTCAAGGGGGGTACGATAGGGTCCCGGGGGAGCTGTTTTTT. Amino acid sequence: CASSQGGYDRVPGELFF.

The rearrangement uses TRBV5-1 and TRBJ1-2; 8 nucleotides match TRBD1. This CDR3 has 13 amino acids. With 4 bases clipped from V and 8 bases from J, the junction kept 7 bases outside the gene matches. Germline V CDR1 and CDR2: SGHRS, YFSETQ. The CDR3 spells CASSPGQGRGYTF. The CDR3, as DNA: TGCGCCAGCAGCCCTGGACAGGGTCGGGGCTACACCTTC. Drawing the rest from reference TRBV5-1 and TRBJ1-2, the complete variable domain is KAGVTQTPRYLIKTRGQQVTLSCSPISGHRSVSWYQQTPGQGLQFLFEYFSETQRNKGNFPGRFSGRQFSNSRSEMNVSTLELGDSALYLCASSPGQGRGYTFGSGTRLTVV.

The chain couples TRBV7-6 to TRBJ2-7; TRBD1 agrees at 8 bases. CDR1 is SGHVS and CDR2 is FNYEAQ in the germline V gene. Unmatched junction bases numbered 6, after V lost 2 bases and J lost 6 bases. The CDR3 is 14 amino acids. CDR3 nucleotide sequence: TGTGCCAGCAGCTTACCGACAGGGGCCGGCGAGCAGTACTTC. Protein sequence: CASSLPTGAGEQYF. Looking up the rest from reference TRBV7-6 and TRBJ2-7 gives the full variable domain: GAGVSQSPRYKVTKRGQDVALRCDPISGHVSLYWYRQALGQGPEFLTYFNYEAQQDKSGLPNDRFSAERPEGSISTLTIQRTEQRDSAMYRCASSLPTGAGEQYFGPGTRLTVT.

The chain joins TRBV29-1 to TRBJ2-7; D may be TRBD2 (6 bases). V was trimmed by 5 bases and J by 0 bases, leaving 11 bases between them. The CDR3 is 13 amino acids. The germline CDR1 and CDR2 sequences are SQVTM and ANQGSEA. CDR3 sequence (DNA): TGCAGCGTTAAGGAGGGAAGCTCCTACGAGCAGTACTTC. It translates to CSVKEGSSYEQYF.

The rearrangement uses TRBV19 and TRBJ2-7; TRBD1 matches at 8 bases. CDR3 length: 14 amino acids. Germline loops: CDR1 LNHDA, CDR2 SQIVND (reference sequence). The junction had 4 bases not matched to a gene; V was cut back by 6 bases and J by 0 bases. CDR3 sequence: CASRGTGGSYEQYF. The CDR3 bases are TGTGCCAGTAGGGGGACAGGAGGCTCCTACGAGCAGTACTTC.

V usage is TRBV5-1 and J usage is TRBJ2-3; D not certain. Trimming removed 3 bases from V and 5 bases from J, with 16 bases in between. The germline CDR1 and CDR2 sequences are SGHRS and YFSETQ. The CDR3 totals 15 residues. CDR3 protein: CASSSSSVSKDTQYF. As DNA, the CDR3 is TGCGCCAGCAGCTCCTCTTCAGTATCAAAAGATACGCAGTATTTT.

The chain joins TRBV7-9 to TRBJ2-4; TRBD2 might be the D (7 bases). CDR1 and CDR2 (germline): SEHNR, FQNEAQ (reference sequence). V was trimmed by 5 bases and J by 15 bases, leaving 23 bases between them. The CDR3 loop spans 14 amino acids. CDR3 protein: CASSNHREGRLLYF. The CDR3 coding sequence is TGTGCCAGCAGCAACCACAGGGAGGGGAGGCTTCTGTACTTC.

The chain links TRBV7-8 to TRBJ1-1; 11 positions match TRBD1. This CDR3 has 16 residues. V shed 0 bases, J shed 3 bases, and the junction held 3 bases outside the gene matches. Per the germline V gene, CDR1 is SGHVS and CDR2 is FQNEAQ. The CDR3 sequence is CASSLAGGQGDTEAFF. The CDR3 DNA sequence: TGTGCCAGCAGCTTAGCGGGGGGACAGGGGGACACTGAAGCTTTCTTT.

The DNA of the CDR3 is TGTGCCAGCAGCCAAGCAGGGGGACAGATGAACACTGAAGCTTTCTTT. Translation gives CASSQAGGQMNTEAFF. The genes are TRBV3-1 (or the pseudogene TRBV3-2) and TRBJ1-1; 7 bases agree with TRBD1. CDR1 is LGHDT, CDR2 YNNKEL, per germline (reference sequence). CDR3 length: 16 amino acids. The junction had 5 bases not matched to a gene; V was cut back by 1 base and J by 0 bases.

The chain has TRBV2 and TRBJ1-4; D not resolved. Trimming stripped 6 bases from V and 8 bases from J, with 10 bases between. The CDR3 runs 12 residues. Per the germline V gene, CDR1 is SNHLY and CDR2 is FYNNEI. Here the CDR3 DNA reads TGTGCCAGCAGGCCAACGGTGGAAAAACTGTTTTTT. Its protein product is CASRPTVEKLFF.